The present T cell receptor (beta chain) was sequenced within a study of blood T cell repertoires in COVID-19. On the study more broadly: There were acute and convalescent COVID-19 samples, and they came from the United States, Italy and Spain. PBMCs, B-cell-depleted T cells, or T cells were the source of the cDNA or gDNA that made up the material.

Sequencing used immunoSEQ multiplex PCR; TCRdb keeps in-frame clones, though not all of them. Seen here are some 200,000 clones, 81% observed once, and the top ten hold more than 8.5%. Cohorts were determined from participant-reported clinical history. The CDR3 totals 12 residues. Trimming took 3 bases from V and 4 from J; bases not matched to a gene: 0. Germline values: CDR1 SQVTM, CDR2 ANQGSEA. Sequencing was performed on PBMCs or T cells enriched from blood (not recorded which). This TCR was sampled from a woman aged 45-60 years with acute COVID-19. The chain joins TRBV29-1 to TRBJ1-2; TRBD1 matches 9 bases. The CDR3 region has the DNA TGCAGCGTTGAGGACAGGGGCTATGGCTACACCTTC. Protein: CSVEDRGYGYTF.